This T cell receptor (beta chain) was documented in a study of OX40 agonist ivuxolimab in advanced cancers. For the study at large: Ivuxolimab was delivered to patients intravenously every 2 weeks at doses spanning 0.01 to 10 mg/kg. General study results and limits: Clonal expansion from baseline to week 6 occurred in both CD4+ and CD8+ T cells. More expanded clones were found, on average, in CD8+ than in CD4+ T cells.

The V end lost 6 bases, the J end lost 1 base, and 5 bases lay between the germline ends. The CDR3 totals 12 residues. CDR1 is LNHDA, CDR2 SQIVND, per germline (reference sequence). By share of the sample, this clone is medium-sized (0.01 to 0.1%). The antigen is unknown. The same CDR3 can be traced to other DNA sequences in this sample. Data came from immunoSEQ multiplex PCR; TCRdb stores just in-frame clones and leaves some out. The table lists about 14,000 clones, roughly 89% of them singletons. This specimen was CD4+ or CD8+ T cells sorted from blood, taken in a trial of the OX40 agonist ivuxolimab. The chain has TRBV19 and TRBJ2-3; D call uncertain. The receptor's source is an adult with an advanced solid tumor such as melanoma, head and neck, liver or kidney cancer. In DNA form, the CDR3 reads TGTGCCAGTAGCTGGGGCACAGATACGCAGTATTTT. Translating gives CASSWGTDTQYF.